What follows are 5 T cell receptor beta chains derived from one specimen sequenced in a study of identical twins. TCRdb redid the calling of the 5' RACE reads with MiXCR, one entry per CDR3 protein. The sample yields about 460,000 distinct CDR3 sequences, around 14% seen once. This sample also belongs to another study, concerning yellow fever vaccine responses in identical twins.

The sequencing input was CD4+ T cells sorted from blood. These receptors were obtained from a woman between 18 and 29 years old in good health.

The rearrangement joins TRBV5-5 to TRBJ2-7, with 13 positions matching TRBD2. The V gene end was trimmed by 4 bases and the J gene end by 5 bases; junction bases not matched to a gene: 9. CDR1 is SGHKS, CDR2 YYEKEE, per germline (reference sequence). CDR3 length: 16 amino acids. CDR3 coding DNA: TGTGCCAGCAGCCACGGACTAGCGGGAGTAACAGACGAGCAGTACTTC. This encodes CASSHGLAGVTDEQYF.

This clonotype turned up a few times. The rearrangement links TRBV28 to TRBJ2-7, with 8 bases that match TRBD2. The CDR3 covers 14 residues. Germline V gene lookup returns CDR1 MDHEN and CDR2 SYDVKM. Trimming took 3 bases from V and 0 from J; bases not matched to a gene: 1. CDR3 in amino acids: CASSFLAGSYEQYF. The CDR3 DNA is TGTGCCAGCAGTTTCCTAGCGGGCTCCTACGAGCAGTACTTC.

The V call is TRBV6-1, the J call TRBJ1-1, with D perhaps TRBD1 (5 bases). Germline-derived CDR1 and CDR2 are MNHNS and SASEGT. Trimming took off 6 bases at V and 0 bases at J, with 8 bases between the two ends. There are 13 residues in the CDR3. The CDR3 DNA sequence: TGTGCCAGCAGGGTGACAGTGAACACTGAAGCTTTCTTT. This sequence encodes CASRVTVNTEAFF.

This chain links TRBV19 with TRBJ1-5, with no clear D. Trimming shortened V by 3 bases and J by 0 bases, and 15 bases separated the two germline ends. The V gene's germline CDR1 is LNHDA and CDR2 SQIVND (reference sequence). This CDR3 spans 17 amino acids. Here the CDR3 reads CASSMTPFGVSNQPQHF. The CDR3 coding sequence is TGTGCCAGTAGTATGACCCCCTTTGGGGTTAGCAATCAGCCCCAGCATTTT.

The table lists this clonotype with a few counts. V gene TRBV6-1 combines with J gene TRBJ1-5; TRBD1 matches 9 bases. With 10 bases clipped from V and 2 bases from J, the junction kept 6 bases outside the gene matches. Germline lookup yields CDR1 MNHNS and CDR2 SASEGT. This CDR3 is built from 14 residues. The DNA for the CDR3 is TGTGCCATCACACAGGGGGCTGGCAATCAGCCCCAGCATTTT. Encoded protein: CAITQGAGNQPQHF.